This T cell receptor (beta chain) was recovered during a study of siplizumab effects on memory and regulatory T cells. Broader study findings: Naive T cells looked more diverse than memory cells, and they looked like major contributors to the alloresponse. Mappable alloreactive CD4+ clones averaged about 70% Treg-derived with siplizumab versus around 25% in controls. Roughly 75-96% of proliferating CD4+ or CD8+ clones lacked an assignable naive or memory phenotype.

The germline V gene encodes CDR1 MGHDK and CDR2 SYGVNS. This CDR3 is 14 amino acids long. V dropped 7 bases and J dropped 4 bases, with 16 bases sitting between them. The repertoire was sequenced with immunoSEQ multiplex PCR; TCRdb's copy has only in-frame clones and lacks some. The sample contains about 120,000 clones, over 85% of which appear only once. As concerns this clone: What it recognizes is unknown.

This TCR came from a human donor in good health. J is TRBJ1-2 and V is TRBV25-1, with D perhaps matching TRBD1 (6 bases). Sequenced sample: CD4+ T cells sorted from blood. The CDR3 nucleotides read TGTGCCAGCACTTCGGCAGGGGAGGTCTATGGCTACACCTTC. Amino acid sequence: CASTSAGEVYGYTF.